A single sample is the source of the 10 T cell receptor beta chains below, sequenced in a study of shared clonotypes between healthy human individuals. Assay: immunoSEQ multiplex PCR; the TCRdb copy retains only in-frame clones and omits some. This repertoire shows about 1.1 million clones, around 82% found once; its top ten account for around 0.6%. Sequencing input: memory CD4+ T cells from PBMCs. The subset here: CD45RA-negative fraction. These receptors were obtained from a man aged 18 to 29 in good health. Some clones in this sample may be carry-over from other donors' samples.

The chain uses TRBV5-5 and TRBJ2-3; 10 bases line up with TRBD2. J lost 6 bases, V lost 2 bases, and 6 bases had no gene match. Germline V lookup: CDR1 SGHKS, CDR2 YYEKEE (reference sequence). The CDR3 has 15 amino acids. The DNA of the CDR3 is TGTGCCAGCAGCTTCCTAGCGGGAGAACCTGATACGCAGTATTTT. Translated: CASSFLAGEPDTQYF.

The DNA for the CDR3 is TGCGCCAGCAGCTCGGGGGAGCGCTCCTACGAGCAGTACTTC. This codes for CASSSGERSYEQYF. The chain joins TRBV5-1 to TRBJ2-7, with D possibly TRBD2 on 6 matching bases. The CDR3 covers 14 residues. Germline values: CDR1 SGHRS, CDR2 YFSETQ. Trimming shortened V by 3 bases and J by 0 bases, and 10 bases separated the two germline ends.

With respect to this clone: Other DNA sequences in the sample encode the same CDR3. This chain connects TRBV10-3 to TRBJ1-1, with 7 nucleotides matching TRBD1. V trimming: 4 bases; J trimming: 0 bases; junction bases outside the gene matches: 2. From germline, CDR1 is ENHRY and CDR2 SYGVKD. The CDR3 extends over 14 amino acids. The CDR3: CAISGTGMNTEAFF. CDR3 coding DNA: TGTGCCATCAGTGGGACAGGTATGAACACTGAAGCTTTCTTT.

This rearrangement joins TRBV7-6 to TRBJ2-1; D unresolved. The CDR3 runs 14 residues. V was clipped by 7 bases and J by 5 bases, with 15 bases between them. Germline CDR1 is SGHVS and CDR2 is FNYEAQ. Here the CDR3 reads CASTESLVDNEQFF. The CDR3 coding sequence is TGTGCCAGCACCGAGAGCCTGGTCGACAATGAGCAGTTCTTC.

The chain couples TRBV18 to TRBJ2-5; TRBD1 matches 11 bases. V shed 3 bases and J 4 bases; nucleotides not matched to a gene: 4. The germline V gene has CDR1 KGHSH and CDR2 LQKENI. CDR3 length equals 15 residues. The CDR3 DNA reads TGTGCCAGCTCACCCGCGGACAGGGGGCGAGAGACCCAGTACTTC. The encoded protein is CASSPADRGRETQYF.

This chain uses TRBV10-3 with TRBJ1-4; 7 bases fit TRBD1. Germline CDR1 and CDR2: ENHRY and SYGVKD. The CDR3 consists of 18 residues. The ends lost 2 bases at V and 6 bases at J; junction bases unmatched: 15. In DNA form, the CDR3 reads TGTGCCATCAGTGAGCGGCCTGGGGGACAGTCGTATTATGAAAAACTGTTTTTT. Translated, it gives CAISERPGGQSYYEKLFF.

The sample holds one count of this clone. This chain joins TRBV27 and TRBJ2-7; 10 nucleotides match TRBD2. This CDR3 spans 12 amino acids. In germline, CDR1 is MNHEY, CDR2 SMNVEV (reference sequence). Unmatched junction bases numbered 4, after V lost 5 bases and J lost 9 bases. In DNA, the CDR3 is TGTGCCAGCAGTCCGACTAGCGGGTTGCAGTACTTC. Amino acids: CASSPTSGLQYF.

The genes are TRBV5-1 and TRBJ2-1; TRBD1 matches 9 bases. Germline V gene sequence: CDR1 SGHRS, CDR2 YFSETQ. After removal of 4 bases from V and 9 bases from J, the junction contained 5 bases not matched to a gene. CDR3 length: 13 residues. The CDR3 DNA reads TGCGCCAGCAGCACGACAGGGGGTACTGAGCAGTTCTTC. This sequence encodes CASSTTGGTEQFF.

The chain has TRBV28 and TRBJ1-5; D not resolved. Trimming took 5 bases from V and 5 from J, leaving 13 bases between them. The CDR3 sequence is 14 residues long. From germline, CDR1 is MDHEN and CDR2 SYDVKM. Here the CDR3 reads CASSPSGRDQPQHF. CDR3 bases: TGTGCCAGCAGTCCCTCCGGACGAGATCAGCCCCAGCATTTT.

This chain uses TRBV15 with TRBJ2-7, with D possibly TRBD2 on 5 matching bases. Germline V gene sequence: CDR1 LNHNV, CDR2 YYDKDF (reference sequence). CDR3 size: 14 residues. V was clipped by 0 bases and J by 6 bases, with 12 bases between them. The CDR3 reads CATSRDRGWGEQYF. The CDR3 nucleotides are TGTGCCACCAGCAGAGATCGGGGTTGGGGCGAGCAGTACTTC.